Presented here are 27 T cell receptor beta chains from one specimen sequenced in a study of response to subunit inactivated influenza vaccine. From the RT-PCR reads, TCRdb called clonotypes with MiXCR, one entry per CDR3 protein. The sample includes a few hundred thousand distinct CDR3 sequences, roughly an eighth of them seen just once. The sequencing used non-naive T cells sorted from PBMCs, collected 14 days before vaccination. Receptors originate from a man aged 45-65 years who received an inactivated influenza vaccine.

V gene TRBV20-1 combines with J gene TRBJ1-1; no reliable D call. CDR3 length equals 12 residues. V lost 5 bases and J 1 base, leaving 8 bases between the germline ends. CDR1 DFQATT and CDR2 SNEGSKA come from the germline V gene (reference sequence). In DNA form, the CDR3 reads TGCAGTGCTTGGAGACCGAACACTGAAGCTTTCTTT. It is translated as CSAWRPNTEAFF.

This clonotype has just a few counts. J is TRBJ2-3 and V is TRBV25-1; 8 positions agree with TRBD2. V gave up 5 bases and J gave up 2 bases; unmatched junction bases: 6. The CDR3 loop spans 15 amino acids. Per the germline V gene, CDR1 is MGHDK and CDR2 is SYGVNS. The CDR3 loop reads CASSYSSGYTDTQYF. The CDR3 DNA reads as TGTGCCAGCAGTTATTCTAGCGGGTACACAGATACGCAGTATTTT.

This clonotype occurred a few times. The chain uses TRBV5-1 and TRBJ2-5, with a tentative D call TRBD2 (6 bases). The V and J ends lost 1 base and 2 bases respectively, with 12 bases between them. Germline V gene sequence: CDR1 SGHRS, CDR2 YFSETQ. The CDR3 length is 15 residues. In DNA, the CDR3 is TGCGCCAGCAGCTTGACTGGGGGGTATCAAGAGACCCAGTACTTC. It encodes CASSLTGGYQETQYF.

V usage is TRBV3-1 and J usage is TRBJ1-4, with D hard to call. Trimming left V 1 base short and J 13 bases short, with 10 bases between. This CDR3 spans 12 amino acids. CDR1 and CDR2 (germline): LGHDT, YNNKEL (reference sequence). CDR3 coding DNA: TGTGCCAGCAGCCAAGTTGGCCCTAGACTGTTTTTT. It yields the protein CASSQVGPRLFF. Filled out from reference TRBV3-1 and TRBJ1-4, the complete variable domain reads DTAVSQTPKYLVTQMGNDKSIKCEQNLGHDTMYWYKQDSKKFLKIMFSYNNKELIINETVPNRFSPKSPDKAHLNLHINSLELGDSAVYFCASSQVGPRLFFGSGTQLSVL.

The V gene is TRBV10-3, the J gene TRBJ2-2, with no clear D. There are 16 residues in the CDR3. CDR1 and CDR2 from the germline V gene are ENHRY and SYGVKD. The ends were cut back, 1 base at V and 7 bases at J, with 16 bases in the middle. The CDR3 protein is CAISELAAGAGGELFF. The CDR3 DNA sequence: TGTGCCATCAGTGAGTTGGCGGCAGGAGCCGGCGGGGAGCTGTTTTTT.

A few counts support this clonotype. The V call is TRBV12-3 or TRBV12-4, the J call TRBJ2-4; TRBD1 aligns across 10 bases. This CDR3 has 17 residues. J was trimmed by 9 bases and V by 3 bases; bases with no gene match: 14. CDR3 DNA sequence: TGTGCCAGCAGTTTCGGGACAGGGGCCCACGGGGGGACCATTCAGTACTTC. Translated: CASSFGTGAHGGTIQYF.

The CDR3 loop reads CASSFRGAGTDTQYF. The CDR3 DNA is TGTGCCAGCAGTTTTAGGGGCGCGGGCACAGATACGCAGTATTTT. The genes are TRBV28 and TRBJ2-3, with D maybe TRBD1 (5 bases). Germline V lookup: CDR1 MDHEN, CDR2 SYDVKM. The V and J ends lost 3 bases and 1 base respectively, with 11 bases between them. The CDR3 spans 15 residues.

Only a few counts were recorded for this clonotype. The V call is TRBV20-1, the J call TRBJ2-1, with 8 bases fitting TRBD1. Germline lookup yields CDR1 DFQATT and CDR2 SNEGSKA (reference sequence). The CDR3 contains 15 residues. V shed 3 bases and J 2 bases; nucleotides not matched to a gene: 6. The CDR3 DNA reads TGCAGTGCTAGGGCAGGGGGCCTCCCCTACAATGAGCAGTTCTTC. Translated: CSARAGGLPYNEQFF.

The genes are TRBV6-5 and TRBJ2-3, with TRBD2 matching over 9 bases. The germline V gene has CDR1 MNHEY and CDR2 SVGAGI. After removal of 2 bases from V and 4 bases from J, the junction contained 4 bases not matched to a gene. This CDR3 spans 15 amino acids. CDR3 amino acids: CASSYGLAGSDTQYF. As DNA, the CDR3 is TGTGCCAGCAGTTACGGGCTAGCGGGATCAGATACGCAGTATTTT.

Only a few counts were recorded for this clonotype. The rearrangement uses TRBV20-1 and TRBJ1-4; TRBD1 might be the D (6 bases). V dropped 5 bases and J dropped 8 bases, with 18 bases sitting between them. Germline CDR1 is DFQATT and CDR2 is SNEGSKA (reference sequence). The CDR3 has 14 amino acids. The CDR3 DNA reads as TGCAGTGCTTACAGGGCGGTTAAGGAAGAAAAACTGTTTTTT. Protein: CSAYRAVKEEKLFF.

This clonotype was found a few times. The gene calls are TRBV28 and TRBJ1-6, with D hard to call. From germline, CDR1 is MDHEN and CDR2 SYDVKM. Trimming cost V 5 bases and J 7 bases, with 15 bases left between them. This CDR3 region has 15 residues. The CDR3 reads CASSKRLTGNSPLHF. For the CDR3, the DNA is TGTGCCAGCAGTAAACGCCTTACTGGAAATTCACCCCTCCACTTT.

This clonotype showed up just a few times. This chain connects TRBV2 to TRBJ2-3; D remains ambiguous. V gave up 2 bases and J gave up 8 bases, with 2 bases separating them. The V gene's germline CDR1 is SNHLY and CDR2 FYNNEI. CDR3 length: 10 residues. CDR3 residues: CASSESTQYF. In nucleotides, the CDR3 is TGTGCCAGCAGTGAATCTACGCAGTATTTT.

The chain links TRBV12-3 or TRBV12-4 to TRBJ1-6; no definite D call. The CDR3 contains 13 residues. Trimming left V 6 bases short and J 9 bases short, with 12 bases between. For the CDR3, the DNA is TGTGCCAGCAGCCAAACACCCCGTTCACCCCTCCACTTT. The encoded protein is CASSQTPRSPLHF.

V is TRBV18 and J is TRBJ2-1, with 8 bases aligning to TRBD2. Germline trimming cut 5 bases from V and 5 bases from J; bases unmatched to any gene: 5. Germline assignment: CDR1 KGHSH and CDR2 LQKENI. This CDR3 contains 14 residues. The CDR3 region is CASSVSSGHNEQFF. In DNA, the CDR3 is TGTGCCAGCTCAGTCTCTAGCGGGCACAATGAGCAGTTCTTC.

A few counts support this clonotype. CDR3: CAISSTGTEQYF. The CDR3 nucleotides read TGTGCCATCAGTTCGACAGGGACCGAGCAGTACTTC. V usage is TRBV10-3 and J usage is TRBJ2-7; 7 positions agree with TRBD1. The CDR3 has 12 residues. The junction had 4 bases not matched to a gene; V was cut back by 5 bases and J by 6 bases. From germline, CDR1 is ENHRY and CDR2 SYGVKD.

This clonotype turned up a few times. The chain links TRBV20-1 to TRBJ1-2; TRBD1 matches at 12 bases. The CDR3 has 14 amino acids. The V gene's germline CDR1 is DFQATT and CDR2 SNEGSKA (reference sequence). Trimming took 6 bases from V and 8 from J; bases not matched to a gene: 10. CDR3 sequence: CSAITGTGGRGYTF. Here the CDR3 DNA reads TGCAGTGCCATAACCGGGACAGGGGGCCGAGGCTACACCTTC.

CDR3 amino acids: CASSSAGTSGGYNEQFF. In nucleotides, the CDR3 is TGCGCCAGCAGCTCGGCCGGGACTAGCGGGGGGTACAATGAGCAGTTCTTC. The rearrangement uses TRBV5-1 and TRBJ2-1, with 15 bases fitting TRBD2. With 3 bases clipped from V and 4 bases from J, the junction kept 5 bases outside the gene matches. Germline V gene sequence: CDR1 SGHRS, CDR2 YFSETQ. The CDR3 is made up of 17 amino acids.

The J gene is TRBJ2-1, the V gene TRBV28; TRBD2 aligns across 8 bases. The CDR3 is 16 residues long. Germline lookup yields CDR1 MDHEN and CDR2 SYDVKM. V shed 6 bases and J 5 bases; nucleotides not matched to a gene: 12. CDR3 sequence reads: CASRPQTSAYDNEQFF. The CDR3 region has the DNA TGTGCCAGCAGACCTCAGACTAGCGCGTATGACAATGAGCAGTTCTTC. Drawing the rest from reference TRBV28 and TRBJ2-1, the complete variable domain is DVKVTQSSRYLVKRTGEKVFLECVQDMDHENMFWYRQDPGLGLRLIYFSYDVKMKEKGDIPEGYSVSREKKERFSLILESASTNQTSMYLCASRPQTSAYDNEQFFGPGTRLTVL.

The chain has TRBV6-1 and TRBJ2-1; TRBD2 matches 10 bases. Germline trimming cut 6 bases from V and 4 bases from J; bases unmatched to any gene: 6. The CDR3 is made up of 15 amino acids. Germline V lookup: CDR1 MNHNS, CDR2 SASEGT. The CDR3 here is CASRPTSGEYNEQFF. The CDR3 DNA follows: TGTGCCAGCAGACCAACTAGCGGGGAGTACAATGAGCAGTTCTTC.

This chain connects TRBV20-1 to TRBJ2-3, with 13 bases that match TRBD2. J gave up 6 bases and V 4 bases, and 10 bases lay outside the gene matches. This CDR3 contains 16 residues. The germline CDR1 and CDR2 sequences are DFQATT and SNEGSKA (reference sequence). Here the CDR3 reads CSANGLAGANPDTQYF. The CDR3 region has the DNA TGCAGTGCTAACGGACTAGCGGGGGCCAACCCCGATACGCAGTATTTT.

The chain uses TRBV4-3 and TRBJ2-4; 13 positions match TRBD2. Looked up from germline, CDR1 is LGHNA and CDR2 is YSLEER. The CDR3 sequence is 19 residues long. With 1 base clipped from V and 3 bases from J, the junction kept 9 bases outside the gene matches. Written as DNA, the CDR3 is TGCGCCAGCAGCCAAGTTGGCAAAAGACTAGCGGGAGGCAAAAACATTCAGTACTTC. This gives the protein CASSQVGKRLAGGKNIQYF.

V is TRBV2 and J is TRBJ2-2; 7 bases agree with TRBD2. This CDR3 is 16 amino acids long. CDR1 and CDR2 from the germline V gene are SNHLY and FYNNEI. The V and J ends lost 5 bases and 0 bases, in that order; junction bases with no gene match: 6. This chain's CDR3 is CASSQGAGANTGELFF. The CDR3 DNA follows: TGTGCCAGCAGTCAAGGGGCGGGGGCGAACACCGGGGAGCTGTTTTTT.

The V and J genes are TRBV20-1 and TRBJ2-3; TRBD2 matches 8 bases. The CDR3 contains 14 residues. The germline V gene encodes CDR1 DFQATT and CDR2 SNEGSKA (reference sequence). J lost 0 bases, V lost 3 bases, and 2 bases had no gene match. In DNA, the CDR3 is TGCAGTGCTAGTAGCGGGGTTAGCACAGATACGCAGTATTTT. Protein product: CSASSGVSTDTQYF.

As concerns this clonotype: A much larger clone differs by one base, so this may be a read error. The gene calls are TRBV24-1 and TRBJ2-1; 8 bases line up with TRBD1. V lost 7 bases to trimming and J lost 6 bases; unmatched junction nucleotides: 10. Germline-derived CDR1 and CDR2 are KGHDR and SFDVKD. CDR3 size: 15 residues. In DNA form, the CDR3 reads TGTGCCACCAGCGTACCCGGGACAGGCCTCAATGAGCAGTTCTTC. Its translation: CATSVPGTGLNEQFF.

This clonotype was counted ten times or more. The CDR3 DNA reads as TGCAGCGTGGGATCCATGGGTGGAAACACCATATATTTT. It codes for CSVGSMGGNTIYF. The gene calls are TRBV29-1 and TRBJ1-3; D call uncertain. The germline V gene encodes CDR1 SQVTM and CDR2 ANQGSEA. V lost 6 bases to trimming and J lost 3 bases, with 12 bases between them. The CDR3 length is 13 residues.

The genes are TRBV7-2 and TRBJ2-7, with D unresolved. V was shortened by 0 bases and J by 3 bases, with 9 bases between the two germline ends. The germline V gene has CDR1 SGHTA and CDR2 FQGNSA. The CDR3 loop spans 14 amino acids. CDR3 sequence reads: CASSLAKDFYEQYF. The CDR3 coding sequence is TGTGCCAGCAGCTTAGCCAAGGATTTCTACGAGCAGTACTTC.

This clonotype was recorded many times. CDR3 sequence reads: CATSRGTGAKDTQYF. The CDR3 nucleotides read TGTGCCACCAGCAGAGGGACAGGGGCAAAAGATACGCAGTATTTT. The V and J genes are TRBV15 and TRBJ2-3, with 9 bases aligning to TRBD1. This CDR3 contains 15 residues. CDR1 and CDR2 from the germline V gene are LNHNV and YYDKDF (reference sequence). V lost 1 base, J lost 5 bases, and 4 bases stayed unmatched.